The 22 T cell receptor beta chains below all came from one sample that was sequenced in a study of blood T cell repertoires in COVID-19. Sequencing used immunoSEQ multiplex PCR; TCRdb keeps in-frame clones, though not all of them. The sample lists 190,000 or so clones, roughly 86% occurring once. Sequenced sample: PBMCs or T cells enriched from blood (not recorded which). The receptors originated from a man younger than 30 with acute COVID-19.

V is TRBV12-3 or TRBV12-4 and J is TRBJ2-3; no clear D. Deletions cut 8 bases from V and 2 bases from J, with 11 bases between. This CDR3 has 13 amino acids. CDR3 region: CASRPRVTDTQYF. As DNA, the CDR3 is TGTGCCAGCCGTCCAAGAGTCACAGATACGCAGTATTTT.

The V call is TRBV13, the J call TRBJ1-6; TRBD1 aligns across 9 bases. The germline V gene encodes CDR1 PRHDT and CDR2 FYEKMQ (reference sequence). CDR3 size: 16 residues. With 3 bases clipped from V and 7 bases from J, the junction kept 7 bases outside the gene matches. This CDR3 reads CASSFSGTGRNSPLHF. DNA for the CDR3: TGTGCCAGCAGCTTCTCCGGGACAGGGAGAAATTCACCCCTCCACTTT.

The chain recombines TRBV19 with TRBJ1-5, with D perhaps TRBD1 (6 bases). Germline V lookup: CDR1 LNHDA, CDR2 SQIVND (reference sequence). There are 17 residues in the CDR3. Trimming shortened V by 6 bases and J by 3 bases, and 21 bases separated the two germline ends. For the CDR3, the DNA is TGTGCCAGTAGACACCGGGGCGGGGGCTCTCACAATCAGCCCCAGCATTTT. It translates to CASRHRGGGSHNQPQHF.

The V and J genes are TRBV3-1 (or the pseudogene TRBV3-2) and TRBJ1-3; the D is unclear. This CDR3 has 18 amino acids. V lost 5 bases and J lost 0, with 20 bases in between. Germline CDR1 LGHDT, CDR2 YNNKEL (reference sequence). CDR3 sequence reads: CASSSFLETLNSGNTIYF. The CDR3 DNA reads TGTGCCAGCAGCTCCTTTCTAGAAACCCTGAACTCTGGAAACACCATATATTTT.

The chain combines TRBV27 with TRBJ2-2; maybe TRBD2 (5 bases). The V end was cut by 7 bases, the J end by 6 bases, with 9 bases between. This CDR3 contains 12 residues. The V gene's germline CDR1 is MNHEY and CDR2 SMNVEV (reference sequence). The chain's CDR3 is CASIGGPGELFF. The CDR3 bases are TGTGCCAGCATCGGCGGGCCCGGGGAGCTGTTTTTT.

This clone occurred a few times. This chain connects TRBV28 to TRBJ1-2; D remains ambiguous. The CDR3 is 13 residues long. Trimming took off 4 bases at V and 5 bases at J, with 11 bases between the two ends. Looked up from germline, CDR1 is MDHEN and CDR2 is SYDVKM. The CDR3 protein is CASSSKTLYGYTF. DNA of the CDR3: TGTGCCAGCAGTTCAAAGACACTGTATGGCTACACCTTC.

This chain uses TRBV19 with TRBJ1-3; D is unresolved. V was pared by 6 bases and J by 0 bases, with 12 bases between. From germline, CDR1 is LNHDA and CDR2 SQIVND (reference sequence). There are 15 residues in the CDR3. The chain's CDR3 is CASSRRLISGNTIYF. The CDR3 DNA is TGTGCCAGTAGCCGCAGGCTAATCTCTGGAAACACCATATATTTT. Full variable domain (rest looked up from reference TRBV19 and TRBJ1-3): DGGITQSPKYLFRKEGQNVTLSCEQNLNHDAMYWYRQDPGQGLRLIYYSQIVNDFQKGDIAEGYSVSREKKESFPLTVTSAQKNPTAFYLCASSRRLISGNTIYFGEGSWLTVV.

The V and J genes are TRBV4-1 and TRBJ1-5; TRBD1 is a possible D gene (6 bases). The CDR3 consists of 17 residues. Trimming removed 4 bases from V and 1 base from J, with 17 bases in between. Germline V gives CDR1 MGHRA, CDR2 YSYEKL. The CDR3 sequence: CASSPIGRRGSNQPQHF. The CDR3 DNA sequence: TGCGCCAGCAGCCCAATTGGTCGCAGGGGAAGCAATCAGCCCCAGCATTTT.

This chain joins TRBV4-1 and TRBJ1-6; possible D gene TRBD1, 6 bases. Germline CDR1 MGHRA, CDR2 YSYEKL. This CDR3 has 15 residues. Trimming removed 1 base from V and 10 bases from J, with 14 bases in between. The CDR3 reads CASSQVDSSGSPLHF. The CDR3 DNA reads as TGCGCCAGCAGCCAAGTGGACAGTTCCGGGTCACCCCTCCACTTT.

The chain couples TRBV15 to TRBJ1-2; D is perhaps TRBD1 (5 bases). The germline gives CDR1 LNHNV, CDR2 YYDKDF (reference sequence). The CDR3 spans 13 residues. Trimming left V 0 bases short and J 7 bases short, with 9 bases between. CDR3 sequence reads: CATSRDRGGGYTF. The CDR3 nucleotides read TGTGCCACCAGCAGAGATCGGGGGGGTGGCTACACCTTC.

This chain uses TRBV15 with TRBJ2-7; TRBD1 aligns across 8 bases. CDR3 length equals 16 residues. Germline CDR1 LNHNV, CDR2 YYDKDF (reference sequence). The junction had 8 bases not matched to a gene; V was cut back by 0 bases and J by 4 bases. This CDR3 reads CATSRDRWQGAYEQYF. The DNA of the CDR3 is TGTGCCACCAGCAGAGATAGATGGCAGGGGGCGTACGAGCAGTACTTC.

As concerns this clone: It is unclear where the CDR3 begins or ends on the DNA, so no DNA is shown, and the CDR3 is as TCRdb lists it. The chain is built from TRBV6-5 and TRBJ2-1; TRBD2, the D gene given by the table, was not confirmed from the DNA. Germline V lookup: CDR1 MNHEY, CDR2 SVGAGI. The CDR3 has 12 amino acids, counting both end residues. The CDR3 sequence: CASSSSETEQFF.

This clone appeared once. This chain joins TRBV2 and TRBJ2-4, with TRBD1 identical over 10 bases. CDR1 SNHLY and CDR2 FYNNEI come from the germline V gene. Trimming at V came to 5 bases and at J to 6 bases, leaving 7 bases not matched to a gene. This CDR3 spans 15 amino acids. The CDR3 here is CASSPLTGGANIQYF. The CDR3 coding sequence is TGTGCCAGCAGTCCCCTGACAGGGGGCGCAAACATTCAGTACTTC. Filled out from reference TRBV2 and TRBJ2-4, the complete variable domain reads EPEVTQTPSHQVTQMGQEVILRCVPISNHLYFYWYRQILGQKVEFLVSFYNNEISEKSEIFDDQFSVERPDGSNFTLKIRSTKLEDSAMYFCASSPLTGGANIQYFGAGTRLSVL.

The chain carries TRBV7-9 and TRBJ2-7; 8 bases map to TRBD1. J gave up 4 bases and V 5 bases, and 7 bases lay outside the gene matches. Looked up from germline, CDR1 is SEHNR and CDR2 is FQNEAQ (reference sequence). This CDR3 spans 14 amino acids. CDR3 loop: CASSGGQEGYEQYF. The CDR3 DNA sequence: TGTGCCAGCAGCGGGGGACAGGAGGGGTACGAGCAGTACTTC.

The chain carries TRBV30 and TRBJ1-1, with D possibly TRBD1 on 6 matching bases. V was pared by 3 bases and J by 2 bases, with 13 bases between. CDR3 size: 14 residues. Germline V gene data show CDR1 as GTSNPN and CDR2 as SVGIG (reference sequence). CDR3 DNA: TGTGCCTGGAGCCGCAGGGGCGCCAACACTGAAGCTTTCTTT. Amino acids: CAWSRRGANTEAFF.

The rearrangement joins TRBV28 to TRBJ1-1; possibly TRBD1 for D (6 bases). CDR1 and CDR2 (germline): MDHEN, SYDVKM. The CDR3 totals 14 residues. The V end was cut by 6 bases, the J end by 0 bases, with 11 bases between. DNA for the CDR3: TGTGCCAGCAGACCGGACAGTCTGAACACTGAAGCTTTCTTT. The encoded protein is CASRPDSLNTEAFF.

J is TRBJ2-1 and V is TRBV18; TRBD2 agrees at 7 bases. Trimming removed 1 base from V and 8 bases from J; junction bases left unmatched: 8. The CDR3 runs 15 residues. CDR1 is KGHSH and CDR2 is LQKENI in the germline V gene. The CDR3 sequence is CASSPRQREGHEQFF. In DNA form, the CDR3 reads TGTGCCAGCTCACCACGACAGCGGGAAGGACATGAGCAGTTCTTC.

The chain employs TRBV28 and TRBJ2-3, with 7 positions matching TRBD1. Germline CDR1 is MDHEN and CDR2 is SYDVKM. Trimming took 2 bases from V and 1 from J; bases not matched to a gene: 21. The CDR3 length is 21 residues. The CDR3 loop is CASSLGVSVLTGDGGTDTQYF. The CDR3, as DNA: TGTGCCAGCAGTTTAGGAGTTTCGGTGTTAACAGGGGATGGTGGCACAGATACGCAGTATTTT.

The chain carries TRBV18 and TRBJ1-3, with a weak D call TRBD1 (5 bases). This CDR3 spans 16 amino acids. The germline CDR1 and CDR2 sequences are KGHSH and LQKENI. V dropped 2 bases and J dropped 4 bases, with 15 bases sitting between them. The CDR3 here is CASSPGQGGPGNTIYF. The CDR3 DNA is TGTGCCAGCTCACCAGGGCAGGGAGGACCCGGAAACACCATATATTTT. Full variable domain (rest looked up from reference TRBV18 and TRBJ1-3): NAGVMQNPRHLVRRRGQEARLRCSPMKGHSHVYWYRQLPEEGLKFMVYLQKENIIDESGMPKERFSAEFPKEGPSILRIQQVVRGDSAAYFCASSPGQGGPGNTIYFGEGSWLTVV.

The chain combines TRBV30 with TRBJ2-7; D may be TRBD1 (5 bases). CDR3 length: 14 amino acids. In germline, CDR1 is GTSNPN, CDR2 SVGIG (reference sequence). V was cut by 6 bases and J by 7 bases, with 22 bases left in between. The CDR3 DNA reads TGTGCCTGCCTGGCGGCAGGGAACTCCTTGGAGCAGTACTTC. It translates to CACLAAGNSLEQYF.

This clone was seen only a few times. The chain carries TRBV3-1 (or the pseudogene TRBV3-2) and TRBJ2-2; 10 bases are a match to TRBD1. The germline gives CDR1 LGHDT, CDR2 YNNKEL (reference sequence). V lost 4 bases and J lost 5; bases outside the gene matches: 7. The CDR3 sequence is 16 residues long. CDR3 amino acids: CASSPRDRGLTGELFF. CDR3 DNA sequence: TGTGCCAGCAGCCCCCGGGACAGGGGTTTGACCGGGGAGCTGTTTTTT.

The J gene is TRBJ1-6, the V gene TRBV28, with D possibly matching TRBD1 (6 bases). The CDR3 totals 15 residues. Trimming left V 7 bases short and J 10 bases short, with 20 bases between. CDR1 MDHEN and CDR2 SYDVKM come from the germline V gene. The chain's CDR3 is CASTELGTRASPLHF. The CDR3 nucleotides read TGTGCCAGCACCGAGCTCGGGACAAGGGCCTCACCCCTCCACTTT.